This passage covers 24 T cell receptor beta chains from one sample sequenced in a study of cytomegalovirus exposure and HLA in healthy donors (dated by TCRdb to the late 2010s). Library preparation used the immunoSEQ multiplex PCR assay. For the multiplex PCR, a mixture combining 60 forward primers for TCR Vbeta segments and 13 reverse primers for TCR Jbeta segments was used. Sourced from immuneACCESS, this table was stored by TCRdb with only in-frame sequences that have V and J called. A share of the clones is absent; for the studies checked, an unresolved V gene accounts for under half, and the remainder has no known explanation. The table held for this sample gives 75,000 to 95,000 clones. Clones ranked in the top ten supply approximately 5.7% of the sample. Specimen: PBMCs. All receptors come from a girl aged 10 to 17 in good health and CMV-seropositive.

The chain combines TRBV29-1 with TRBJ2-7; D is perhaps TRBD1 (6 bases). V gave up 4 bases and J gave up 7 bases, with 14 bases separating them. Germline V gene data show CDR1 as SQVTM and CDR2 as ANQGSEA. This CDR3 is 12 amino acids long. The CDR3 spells CSVVGRGWEQYF. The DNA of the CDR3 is TGCAGCGTTGTTGGCAGGGGATGGGAGCAGTACTTC.

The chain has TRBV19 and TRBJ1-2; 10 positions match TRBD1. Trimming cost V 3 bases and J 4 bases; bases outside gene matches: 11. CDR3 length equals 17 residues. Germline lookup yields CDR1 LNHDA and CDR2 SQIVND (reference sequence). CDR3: CASSIRDRGRGGYGYTF. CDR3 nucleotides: TGTGCCAGTAGTATTCGGGACAGGGGAAGAGGGGGCTATGGCTACACCTTC.

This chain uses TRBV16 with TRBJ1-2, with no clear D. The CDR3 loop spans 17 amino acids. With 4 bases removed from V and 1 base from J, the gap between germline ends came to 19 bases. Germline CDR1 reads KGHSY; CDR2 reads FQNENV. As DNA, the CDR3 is TGTGCCAGCAGCCCAGGACCGGGATCTGTCGGTAACTATGGCTACACCTTC. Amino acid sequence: CASSPGPGSVGNYGYTF.

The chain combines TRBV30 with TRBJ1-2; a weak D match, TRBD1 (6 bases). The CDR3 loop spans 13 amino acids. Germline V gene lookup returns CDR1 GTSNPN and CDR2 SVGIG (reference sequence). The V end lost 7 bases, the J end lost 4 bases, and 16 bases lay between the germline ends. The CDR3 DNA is TGTGCCTCCGGGACACAGATTTTCTATGGCTACACCTTC. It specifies CASGTQIFYGYTF.

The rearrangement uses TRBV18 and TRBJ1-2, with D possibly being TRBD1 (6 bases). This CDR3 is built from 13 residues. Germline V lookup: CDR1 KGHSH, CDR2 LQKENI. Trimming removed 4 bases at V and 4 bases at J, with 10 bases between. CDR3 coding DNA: TGTGCCAGCTCACTCGACAGGACCTATGGCTACACCTTC. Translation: CASSLDRTYGYTF.

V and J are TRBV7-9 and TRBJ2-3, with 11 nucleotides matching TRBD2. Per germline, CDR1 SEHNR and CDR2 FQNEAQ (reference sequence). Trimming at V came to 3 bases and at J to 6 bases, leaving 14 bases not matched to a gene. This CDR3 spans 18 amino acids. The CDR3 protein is CASSFKQGSLAGVDTQYF. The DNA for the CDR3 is TGTGCCAGCAGCTTTAAGCAGGGTTCACTAGCGGGGGTCGATACGCAGTATTTT. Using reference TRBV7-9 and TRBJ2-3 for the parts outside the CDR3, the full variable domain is DTGVSQNPRHKITKRGQNVTFRCDPISEHNRLYWYRQTLGQGPEFLTYFQNEAQLEKSRLLSDRFSAERPKGSFSTLEIQRTEQGDSAMYLCASSFKQGSLAGVDTQYFGPGTRLTVL.

The CDR3 spells CASSSGLEHYNEQFF. CDR3 sequence (DNA): TGTGCCAGCAGTTCCGGACTAGAACACTACAATGAGCAGTTCTTC. The chain couples TRBV2 to TRBJ2-1, with TRBD2 identical over 7 bases. This CDR3 spans 15 amino acids. The germline V gene has CDR1 SNHLY and CDR2 FYNNEI. The V segment lost 5 bases and the J segment 3 bases; nucleotides outside the gene matches: 7.

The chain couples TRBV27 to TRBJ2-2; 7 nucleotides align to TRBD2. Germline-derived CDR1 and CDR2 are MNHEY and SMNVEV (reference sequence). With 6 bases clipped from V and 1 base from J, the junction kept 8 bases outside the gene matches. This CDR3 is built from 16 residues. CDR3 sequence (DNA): TGTGCCAGCAGGGAACGTACGGGGGGGAACACCGGGGAGCTGTTTTTT. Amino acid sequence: CASRERTGGNTGELFF.

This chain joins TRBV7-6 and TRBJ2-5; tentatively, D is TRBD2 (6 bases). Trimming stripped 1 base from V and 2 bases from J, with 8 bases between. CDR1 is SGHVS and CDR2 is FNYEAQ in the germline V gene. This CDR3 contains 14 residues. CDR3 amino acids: CASSLDGLQETQYF. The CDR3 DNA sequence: TGTGCCAGCAGCTTAGACGGACTACAAGAGACCCAGTACTTC.

The CDR3 coding sequence is TGTGCCAGCAGCTATATGGCGGAGGGGACTGAAGCTTTCTTT. Its translation is CASSYMAEGTEAFF. J is TRBJ1-1 and V is TRBV7-9; a weak D match, TRBD1 (5 bases). Germline values: CDR1 SEHNR, CDR2 FQNEAQ (reference sequence). The CDR3 runs to 14 residues. Trimming left V 4 bases short and J 5 bases short, with 14 bases between.

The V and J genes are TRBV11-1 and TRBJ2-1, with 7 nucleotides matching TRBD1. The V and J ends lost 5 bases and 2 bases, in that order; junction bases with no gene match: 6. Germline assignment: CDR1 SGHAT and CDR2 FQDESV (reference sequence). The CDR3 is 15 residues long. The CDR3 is CASSPRQGTYNEQFF. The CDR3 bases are TGTGCCAGCAGCCCCCGACAGGGAACCTACAATGAGCAGTTCTTC.

The CDR3 is CASSFTGTSGDTQYF. For the CDR3, the DNA is TGTGCCAGCAGCTTCACCGGGACTAGCGGAGATACGCAGTATTTT. The chain combines TRBV9 with TRBJ2-3; 11 positions agree with TRBD2. J lost 5 bases, V lost 4 bases, and 6 bases had no gene match. The CDR3 runs to 15 residues. The germline V gene has CDR1 SGDLS and CDR2 YYNGEE.

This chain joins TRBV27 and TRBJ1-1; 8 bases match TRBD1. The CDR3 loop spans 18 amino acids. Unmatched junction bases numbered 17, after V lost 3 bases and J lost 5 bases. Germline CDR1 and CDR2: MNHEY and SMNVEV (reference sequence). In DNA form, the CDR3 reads TGTGCCAGCAGTTTGGTCCGTCCAGGGGGCGTAGGGTGGACTGAAGCTTTCTTT. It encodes CASSLVRPGGVGWTEAFF.

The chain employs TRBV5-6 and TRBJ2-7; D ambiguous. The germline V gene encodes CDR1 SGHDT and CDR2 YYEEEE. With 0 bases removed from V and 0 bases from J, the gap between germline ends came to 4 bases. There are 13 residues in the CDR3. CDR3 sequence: CASSLGSSYEQYF. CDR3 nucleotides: TGTGCCAGCAGCTTGGGCAGCTCCTACGAGCAGTACTTC.

The CDR3 region is CASSLGQEDSPLHF. Here the CDR3 DNA reads TGTGCCAGCAGCTTGGGACAGGAGGATTCACCCCTCCACTTT. This rearrangement joins TRBV7-9 to TRBJ1-6, with TRBD1 matching over 8 bases. The V gene end was trimmed by 3 bases and the J gene end by 8 bases; junction bases not matched to a gene: 3. The CDR3 sequence is 14 residues long. The germline V gene has CDR1 SEHNR and CDR2 FQNEAQ (reference sequence). The full variable domain, in which reference TRBV7-9 and TRBJ1-6 provide the parts outside the CDR3, is DTGVSQNPRHKITKRGQNVTFRCDPISEHNRLYWYRQTLGQGPEFLTYFQNEAQLEKSRLLSDRFSAERPKGSFSTLEIQRTEQGDSAMYLCASSLGQEDSPLHFGNGTRLTVT.

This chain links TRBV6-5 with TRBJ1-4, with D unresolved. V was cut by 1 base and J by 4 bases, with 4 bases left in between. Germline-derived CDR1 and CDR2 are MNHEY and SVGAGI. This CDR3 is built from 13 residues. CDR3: CASSYFNNEKLFF. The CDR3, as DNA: TGTGCCAGCAGTTACTTCAATAATGAAAAACTGTTTTTT.

CDR3 sequence reads: CASSLTGGFDQPQHF. In nucleotides, the CDR3 is TGCGCCAGCAGCTTGACAGGGGGCTTTGATCAGCCCCAGCATTTT. The chain employs TRBV5-1 and TRBJ1-5; the match to TRBD1 covers 9 bases. Unmatched junction bases numbered 4, after V lost 1 base and J lost 5 bases. The CDR3 sequence is 15 residues long. Looked up from germline, CDR1 is SGHRS and CDR2 is YFSETQ.

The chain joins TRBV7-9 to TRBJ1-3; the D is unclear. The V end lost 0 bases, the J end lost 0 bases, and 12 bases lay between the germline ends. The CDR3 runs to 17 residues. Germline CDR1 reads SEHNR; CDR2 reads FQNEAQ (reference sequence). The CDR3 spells CASSLATSGASGNTIYF. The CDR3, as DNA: TGTGCCAGCAGCTTAGCCACCTCGGGTGCCTCTGGAAACACCATATATTTT.

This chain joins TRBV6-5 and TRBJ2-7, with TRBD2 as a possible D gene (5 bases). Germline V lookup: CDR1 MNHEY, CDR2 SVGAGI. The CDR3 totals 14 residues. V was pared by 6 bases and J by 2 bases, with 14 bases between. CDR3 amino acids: CASSRDYFAYEQYF. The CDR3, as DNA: TGTGCCAGCAGCCGCGACTACTTTGCCTACGAGCAGTACTTC.

In DNA, the CDR3 is TGTGCCATCGGGACAGGGAACTACGAGCAGTACTTC. Translation gives CAIGTGNYEQYF. The chain is built from TRBV10-3 and TRBJ2-7; 9 positions match TRBD1. This CDR3 is built from 12 residues. Germline lookup yields CDR1 ENHRY and CDR2 SYGVKD. V trimming: 8 bases; J trimming: 3 bases; junction bases outside the gene matches: 2.

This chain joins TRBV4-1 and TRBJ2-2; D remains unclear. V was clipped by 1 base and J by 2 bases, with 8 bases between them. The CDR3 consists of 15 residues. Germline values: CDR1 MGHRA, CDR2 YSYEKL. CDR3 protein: CASSQAGINTGELFF. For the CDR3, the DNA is TGCGCCAGCAGCCAAGCAGGCATAAACACCGGGGAGCTGTTTTTT.

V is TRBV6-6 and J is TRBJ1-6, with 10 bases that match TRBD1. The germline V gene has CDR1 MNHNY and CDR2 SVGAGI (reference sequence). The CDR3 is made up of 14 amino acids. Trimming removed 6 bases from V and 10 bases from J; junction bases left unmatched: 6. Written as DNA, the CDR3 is TGTGCCAGCAGGCCGGGACAGGGGTCGTCACCCCTCCACTTT. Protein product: CASRPGQGSSPLHF.

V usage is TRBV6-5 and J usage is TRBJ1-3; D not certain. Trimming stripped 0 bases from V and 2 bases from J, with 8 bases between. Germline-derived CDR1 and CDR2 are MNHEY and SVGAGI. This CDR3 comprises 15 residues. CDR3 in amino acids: CASSYSGQAGNTIYF. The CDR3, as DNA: TGTGCCAGCAGTTACTCAGGTCAGGCTGGAAACACCATATATTTT.

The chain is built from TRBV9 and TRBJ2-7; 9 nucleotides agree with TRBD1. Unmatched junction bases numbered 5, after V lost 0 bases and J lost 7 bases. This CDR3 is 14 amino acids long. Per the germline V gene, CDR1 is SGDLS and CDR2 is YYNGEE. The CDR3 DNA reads TGTGCCAGCAGCGTAGGGGACAGGGCTTATGAGCAGTACTTC. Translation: CASSVGDRAYEQYF.